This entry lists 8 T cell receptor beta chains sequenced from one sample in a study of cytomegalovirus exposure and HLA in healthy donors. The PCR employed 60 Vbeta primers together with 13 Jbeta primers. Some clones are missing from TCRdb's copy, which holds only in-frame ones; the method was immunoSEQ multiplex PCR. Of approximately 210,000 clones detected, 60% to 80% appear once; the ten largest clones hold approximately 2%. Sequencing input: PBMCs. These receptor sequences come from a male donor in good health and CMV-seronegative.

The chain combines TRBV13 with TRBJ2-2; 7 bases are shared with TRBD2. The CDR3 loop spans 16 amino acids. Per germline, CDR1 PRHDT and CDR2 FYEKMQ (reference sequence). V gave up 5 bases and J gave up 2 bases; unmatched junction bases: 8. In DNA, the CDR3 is TGTGCCAGCAGCACCAGCGGGACGGAAAACACCGGGGAGCTGTTTTTT. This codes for CASSTSGTENTGELFF.

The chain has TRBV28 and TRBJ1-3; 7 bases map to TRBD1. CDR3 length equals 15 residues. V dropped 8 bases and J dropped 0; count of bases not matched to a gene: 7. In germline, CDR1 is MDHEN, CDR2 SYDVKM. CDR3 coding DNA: TGTGCCAGCGTAATGACAGGGAGCTCTGGAAACACCATATATTTT. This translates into CASVMTGSSGNTIYF.

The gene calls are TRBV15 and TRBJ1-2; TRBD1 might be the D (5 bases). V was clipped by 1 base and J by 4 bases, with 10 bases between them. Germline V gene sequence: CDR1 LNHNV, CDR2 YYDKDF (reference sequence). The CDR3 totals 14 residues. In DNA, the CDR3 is TGTGCCACCAGCAGAGGAGGGGACTCCTATGGCTACACCTTC. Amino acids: CATSRGGDSYGYTF.

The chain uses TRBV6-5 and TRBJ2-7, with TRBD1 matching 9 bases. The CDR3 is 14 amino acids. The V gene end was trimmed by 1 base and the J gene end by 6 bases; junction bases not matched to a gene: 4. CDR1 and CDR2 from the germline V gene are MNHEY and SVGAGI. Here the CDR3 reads CASSYLGQGVEQYF. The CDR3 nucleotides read TGTGCCAGCAGTTACTTGGGACAGGGCGTCGAGCAGTACTTC.

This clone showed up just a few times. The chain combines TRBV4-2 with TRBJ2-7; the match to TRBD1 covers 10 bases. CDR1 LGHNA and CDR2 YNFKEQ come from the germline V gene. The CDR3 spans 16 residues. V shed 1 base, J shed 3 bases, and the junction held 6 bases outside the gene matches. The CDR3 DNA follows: TGTGCCAGCAGCCAAGTGCTTGGACAGGGGGACTACGAGCAGTACTTC. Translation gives CASSQVLGQGDYEQYF.

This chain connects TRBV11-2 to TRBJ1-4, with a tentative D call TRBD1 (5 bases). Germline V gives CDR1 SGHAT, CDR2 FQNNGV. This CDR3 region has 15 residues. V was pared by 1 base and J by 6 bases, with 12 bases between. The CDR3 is CASSLGAGGDEKLFF. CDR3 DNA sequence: TGTGCCAGCAGCTTAGGGGCGGGAGGGGATGAAAAACTGTTTTTT.

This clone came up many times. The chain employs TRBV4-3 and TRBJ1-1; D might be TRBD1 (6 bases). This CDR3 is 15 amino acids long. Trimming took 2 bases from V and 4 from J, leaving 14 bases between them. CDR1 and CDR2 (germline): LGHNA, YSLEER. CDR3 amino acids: CASSQNRAETTEAFF. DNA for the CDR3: TGCGCCAGCAGCCAAAACAGGGCAGAGACCACTGAAGCTTTCTTT.

The CDR3 region is CASSYRVVGEQYF. The CDR3 DNA is TGTGCCAGCAGTTACAGGGTAGTAGGGGAGCAGTACTTC. This chain links TRBV7-6 with TRBJ2-7, with D possibly matching TRBD1 (6 bases). Trimming left V 6 bases short and J 7 bases short, with 16 bases between. This CDR3 has 13 residues. In germline, CDR1 is SGHVS, CDR2 FNYEAQ.